The rows below give T cell receptor beta chains drawn from one sample of a study of cytomegalovirus exposure and HLA in healthy donors. The method was immunoSEQ multiplex PCR; TCRdb's version includes in-frame clones alone and lacks a portion of them. Among tens of thousands of clones, roughly four fifths were seen once, and the ten largest hold over 1.5%. The specimen was PBMCs. These receptors all come from a man younger than 35 in good health and CMV-seronegative. Both conserved end residues are part of each CDR3. A D gene is named only where the DNA matches it firmly. Expanded clones get a size class; other rows say once, few or many, or leave the size out.

CDR3 DNA	CDR3 protein	D gene	clone size	V gene	J gene
TGTGCCAGCAGCTTAGTAGGGCGGGGTCCCGGGGCCAACGTCCTGACTTTC	CASSLVGRGPGANVLTF	.	.	TRBV7-9	TRBJ2-6
TGTGCCAGCAGCTTAGGTGGACAGGGGGTCGGCTACACCTTC	CASSLGGQGVGYTF	TRBD1	.	TRBV7-3	TRBJ1-2
TGTGCCAGCAGTTTGGCTTTGGGACAGTACGAGCAGTACTTC	CASSLALGQYEQYF	TRBD1	.	TRBV27	TRBJ2-7
TGTGCCAGCAGCGAAACCGGGACTAGCGACGAGCAGTACTTC	CASSETGTSDEQYF	TRBD2	once	TRBV5-6	TRBJ2-7
TGCGCCAGCAGCTTGCGCAGACTAGCGGGAGACCCTTTTTACGAGCAGTACTTC	CASSLRRLAGDPFYEQYF	TRBD2	.	TRBV5-1	TRBJ2-7
TGTGCCAGCAGCGTAGACAAGAACACTGAAGCTTTCTTT	CASSVDKNTEAFF	.	.	TRBV9	TRBJ1-1
TGCGCCAGCAGAAGGTTAGCGGGAACCACAGATACGCAGTATTTT	CASRRLAGTTDTQYF	TRBD2	.	TRBV5-1	TRBJ2-3
TGCAGCGTTGAAGAGGGCAGGGATTCTGGAAACACCATATATTTT	CSVEEGRDSGNTIYF	.	.	TRBV29-1	TRBJ1-3
TGTGCCAGCTCACCAAATACAGGGGGCGCAGCCGGGGAGCTGTTTTTT	CASSPNTGGAAGELFF	TRBD1	.	TRBV18	TRBJ2-2
TGTGCCAGCAGCTTAAAGACAGGGGGCTACAATGAGCAGTTCTTC	CASSLKTGGYNEQFF	TRBD1	.	TRBV5-6	TRBJ2-1
TGTGCCAGCAGTTTATCCCGACAGGGCGGAGGAAAACTGTTTTTT	CASSLSRQGGGKLFF	TRBD1	.	TRBV28	TRBJ1-4
TGTGCCAGCAGCCTTTATGGGCCGGCGGGCACTGAAGCTTTCTTT	CASSLYGPAGTEAFF	.	.	TRBV28	TRBJ1-1
TGCGCCAGCCACAGCGGGGAGACCCAGTACTTC	CASHSGETQYF	.	.	TRBV5-1	TRBJ2-5
TGTGCCAGCACCTACAGTAGCCGGGGCTATGGCTACACCTTC	CASTYSSRGYGYTF	.	.	TRBV7-9	TRBJ1-2
TGTGCCAGCAGCTTAGGCGTGGGGGACAAGTACTTC	CASSLGVGDKYF	.	.	TRBV13	TRBJ2-7
TGTGCCAGCAGCCAAGTAGGGACTAGCGGGGTGGGGAGGAAGTTCTTC	CASSQVGTSGVGRKFF	TRBD2	.	TRBV14	TRBJ2-1
TGTGCCAGCAGCTTATATGGGGGGGTGGCGAACACTGAAGCTTTCTTT	CASSLYGGVANTEAFF	.	.	TRBV7-8	TRBJ1-1
TGTGCCAGCAGTCTAGCGGATAAACGCCACGAGCAGTACTTC	CASSLADKRHEQYF	TRBD2	few	TRBV6-5	TRBJ2-7
TGTGCCAGCAGCTTGCCTAGCGGGGGGCAGTTCTTC	CASSLPSGGQFF	TRBD2	.	TRBV5-4	TRBJ2-1
TGTGCCATCAGTGATCGGGACAGGGGGCCCTTCTACGAGCAGTACTTC	CAISDRDRGPFYEQYF	TRBD1	.	TRBV10-3	TRBJ2-7
TGTGCCAGCAACCAGGACAGGGGGTTCGGTGGCTACACCTTC	CASNQDRGFGGYTF	TRBD1	.	TRBV5-6	TRBJ1-2
TGCGCCAGCAGCGCCGGGGACAGGTCGATGTACAATGAGCAGTTCTTC	CASSAGDRSMYNEQFF	TRBD1	.	TRBV5-1	TRBJ2-1
TGTGCCAGCAGCTCAACCTCCAGCGGGATAAACACCGGGGAGCTGTTTTTT	CASSSTSSGINTGELFF	TRBD2	once	TRBV5-4	TRBJ2-2
TGTGCCAGCAGCTTAGTGGACTCCTGGAACACCGGGGAGCTGTTTTTT	CASSLVDSWNTGELFF	.	.	TRBV13	TRBJ2-2
TGTGCCAGCAGAACCTCAGATAGCAATCAGCCCCAGCATTTT	CASRTSDSNQPQHF	.	.	TRBV28	TRBJ1-5
TGTGCCAGCAGTTACCTATCGGATACGCAGTATTTT	CASSYLSDTQYF	.	.	TRBV6-6	TRBJ2-3
TGTGCCAGCAGTGCGCGAGTCACCACGGTCCTTCCTACTGAAGCTTTCTTT	CASSARVTTVLPTEAFF	.	once	TRBV6-1	TRBJ1-1
TGTGCCAGCAGCCCACTACGGGGGTTGCGTAATGGCTACACCTTC	CASSPLRGLRNGYTF	.	.	TRBV7-2	TRBJ1-2
TGTGCCAGCAGCCAAAGTAGCGGGAGAAAAGAGACCCAGTACTTC	CASSQSSGRKETQYF	TRBD2	.	TRBV7-2	TRBJ2-5
TGCGCCAGCAGTCCGACAGGCACTGAAGCTTTCTTT	CASSPTGTEAFF	.	.	TRBV10-1	TRBJ1-1
TGTGCCAGCAGCACACAGATGAACACTGAAGCTTTCTTT	CASSTQMNTEAFF	.	.	TRBV7-3	TRBJ1-1
TGCGCCAGCAGCTTAGCGGGGGACCCATACAATGAGCAGTTCTTC	CASSLAGDPYNEQFF	TRBD2	.	TRBV5-1	TRBJ2-1
TGTGCCAGCAGTGAACGGGCAGGGTCTGGGGCCAACGTCCTGACTTTC	CASSERAGSGANVLTF	.	.	TRBV6-1	TRBJ2-6
TGTGCCAGCAGTGAATCTCGGGGCTACACCTTC	CASSESRGYTF	.	.	TRBV25-1	TRBJ1-2
TGTGCCAGCAGCCCCGTAGGGACCGGGACAGGGGGTAAGGGCTACACCTTC	CASSPVGTGTGGKGYTF	TRBD1	.	TRBV7-2	TRBJ1-2
TGTGCCAGCAGCAGGGACAGAGCTAATGAAAAACTGTTTTTT	CASSRDRANEKLFF	TRBD1	.	TRBV11-2	TRBJ1-4
TGTGCCAGCAGCCGGGAAACTAGCGGGGGAATAGAGACCCAGTACTTC	CASSRETSGGIETQYF	TRBD2	.	TRBV5-4	TRBJ2-5
TGTGCCAGCACCGAAGCCGGGGGGCCTACCAATGAGCAGTTCTTC	CASTEAGGPTNEQFF	.	.	TRBV6-5	TRBJ2-1
TGTGCCAGCACCCTACCACAGGCCCTCTCATACACCTTC	CASTLPQALSYTF	.	.	TRBV28	TRBJ1-2
TGTGCCAGCAGTGCCCCCCGGGACAGGAGGTACACCGGGGAGCTGTTTTTT	CASSAPRDRRYTGELFF	TRBD1	.	TRBV28	TRBJ2-2
TGTGCCAGCAGAGGGGGCGTCTACGAGCAGTACTTC	CASRGGVYEQYF	TRBD1	.	TRBV2	TRBJ2-7
TGTGCCACCAGCAGAGATATTTGGGGACAGGGAGACACTGAAGCTTTCTTT	CATSRDIWGQGDTEAFF	TRBD1	.	TRBV15	TRBJ1-1
TGTGCCTGCAGCCCGAGAATTAGACTAGCGGGAGGGAATGAGCAGTTCTTC	CACSPRIRLAGGNEQFF	TRBD2	once	TRBV7-2	TRBJ2-1